This T cell receptor beta chain derives from a study of blood T cell repertoires in COVID-19. In the study overall: There were acute and convalescent COVID-19 samples, and they came from the United States, Italy and Spain.

The CDR3 loop spans 13 amino acids. The V and J ends lost 1 base and 3 bases respectively, with 6 bases between them. Germline CDR1 is SGHDN and CDR2 is FVKESK. This clone was seen a few times. Using immunoSEQ multiplex PCR, the repertoire was profiled, and TCRdb retains in-frame clones only, with some absent. This sample carries tens of thousands of clones, 77% of them seen once, and the ten largest clones take about 29%. Sequenced material: peripheral blood. V is TRBV14 and J is TRBJ1-2; D gene ambiguous. The clonotype was recovered from a human donor in a cohort sampled during active COVID-19. The DNA of the CDR3 is TGTGCCAGCAGCCAAGGAGGGTACTATGGCTACACCTTC. Translation: CASSQGGYYGYTF.